A single sample is the source of the 12 T cell receptor beta chains below, sequenced in a study of blood T cell repertoires in COVID-19. Sequenced by immunoSEQ multiplex PCR; TCRdb stores in-frame clones only, minus some. The sample contains a few hundred thousand clones, 87% of which appear only once. Material: PBMCs or T cells enriched from blood (not recorded which). Receptor source: a woman younger than 35 who had recovered from COVID-19.

The chain is built from TRBV5-6 and TRBJ2-7; D is uncertain. The V gene's germline CDR1 is SGHDT and CDR2 YYEEEE. Between the trimmed V and J ends, which lost 4 bases and 3 bases, there was a span of 8 bases. The CDR3 covers 12 residues. Written as DNA, the CDR3 is TGTGCCAGCAGCGTTTTATACTACGAGCAGTACTTC. Protein sequence: CASSVLYYEQYF.

This clone came up once. The gene calls are TRBV7-2 and TRBJ2-5; 8 nucleotides align to TRBD2. The CDR3 has 15 amino acids. Germline CDR1 and CDR2: SGHTA and FQGNSA. The V and J ends lost 0 bases and 4 bases, in that order; junction bases with no gene match: 4. The CDR3 loop is CASSLARTSGETQYF. DNA of the CDR3: TGTGCCAGCAGCTTAGCGCGAACTAGCGGAGAGACCCAGTACTTC.

The V and J genes are TRBV5-1 and TRBJ1-1; D is possibly TRBD1 (5 bases). V lost 4 bases to trimming and J lost 2 bases, with 9 bases between them. The CDR3 has 13 residues. CDR1 SGHRS and CDR2 YFSETQ come from the germline V gene. CDR3: CASSVGGNTEAFF. The CDR3 DNA reads TGCGCCAGCAGCGTCGGGGGAAACACTGAAGCTTTCTTT.

The rearrangement joins TRBV2 to TRBJ1-5; maybe TRBD1 (5 bases). The germline V and J ends were trimmed by 6 bases and 4 bases, with 16 bases remaining between them. Germline CDR1 reads SNHLY; CDR2 reads FYNNEI. The CDR3 sequence is 15 residues long. CDR3 residues: CASSDPGQVNQPQHF. The CDR3 nucleotides read TGTGCCAGCAGCGACCCTGGACAAGTTAATCAGCCCCAGCATTTT.

With respect to this clone: One end of the junction fails to match germline, which may point to a read error. CDR3 protein: CAISRGSYNEQFF. DNA of the CDR3: TGTGCCATCAGTAGGGGGTCCTACAATGAGCAGTTCTTC. The genes are TRBV6-5 and TRBJ2-1; D may be TRBD1 (6 bases). CDR1 and CDR2 from the germline V gene are MNHEY and SVGAGI. The CDR3 covers 13 residues.

The gene calls are TRBV5-6 and TRBJ1-1; no clear D. Germline loops: CDR1 SGHDT, CDR2 YYEEEE. V was pared by 4 bases and J by 5 bases, with 9 bases between. The CDR3 sequence is 12 residues long. CDR3 DNA sequence: TGTGCCAGCAGCGATGGAGCTACTGAAGCTTTCTTT. It is translated as CASSDGATEAFF.

The CDR3 bases are TGTGCCAGCAGTTCCTATGGAAACACCATATATTTT. Translated: CASSSYGNTIYF. The genes are TRBV6-2 or TRBV6-3 and TRBJ1-3; no reliable D call. Trimming removed 4 bases at V and 3 bases at J, with 4 bases between. The CDR3 has 12 amino acids. Germline-derived CDR1 and CDR2 are MNHEY and SVGEGT.

The V call is TRBV4-3, the J call TRBJ2-1, with 11 positions matching TRBD2. Germline loops: CDR1 LGHNA, CDR2 YSLEER. With 0 bases clipped from V and 0 bases from J, the junction kept 4 bases outside the gene matches. The CDR3 covers 18 residues. The CDR3 DNA reads TGCGCCAGCAGCCAAGATAGTAGCGGGGGGGTCTCCTACAATGAGCAGTTCTTC. The encoded protein is CASSQDSSGGVSYNEQFF.

The V and J genes are TRBV27 and TRBJ2-1, with 14 bases fitting TRBD2. The CDR3 runs 20 residues. Germline loops: CDR1 MNHEY, CDR2 SMNVEV (reference sequence). V was pared by 1 base and J by 0 bases, with 8 bases of the junction left unmatched. CDR3 region: CASSLWGTSGGPSSYNEQFF. In DNA form, the CDR3 reads TGTGCCAGCAGTTTATGGGGGACTAGCGGGGGCCCTAGCTCCTACAATGAGCAGTTCTTC.

V is TRBV25-1 and J is TRBJ2-7; a weak D match, TRBD1 (5 bases). The CDR3 sequence is 15 residues long. With 4 bases removed from V and 0 bases from J, the gap between germline ends came to 13 bases. Germline values: CDR1 MGHDK, CDR2 SYGVNS. The CDR3 DNA reads TGTGCCAGCAGTGGTAGGACAAGTAGCTCCTACGAGCAGTACTTC. The encoded protein is CASSGRTSSSYEQYF.

The count of this clone is one. The rearrangement uses TRBV19 and TRBJ2-1; 7 bases fit TRBD2. The germline V gene has CDR1 LNHDA and CDR2 SQIVND (reference sequence). The trim removed 6 bases at V and 6 bases at J, leaving 17 bases unmatched. The CDR3 has 17 residues. The CDR3 DNA sequence: TGTGCCAGTAGCACAAACCCGGCCCTAGCGGCCCGCAATGAGCAGTTCTTC. Translating gives CASSTNPALAARNEQFF.

The rearrangement links TRBV6-4 to TRBJ1-2; D gene unclear. From germline, CDR1 is MRHNA and CDR2 SNTAGT. Trimming cost V 3 bases and J 4 bases, with 6 bases left between them. CDR3 size: 12 residues. The DNA of the CDR3 is TGTGCCAGCAGTGAACGGGGCTATGGCTACACCTTC. Encoded protein: CASSERGYGYTF.